The clone carrying this T cell receptor (beta chain) has at least ten counts. The sample originates from a study of T cells in Graves' hyperthyroidism and ophthalmopathy. The investigators amplified TCR beta CDR3 regions from RNA transcripts. HTBI primers drove first-round RT-PCR of the TCR CDR3. TCRdb re-called the multiplex PCR reads through MiXCR, storing one row per CDR3 protein. This table holds about 350,000 distinct CDR3 sequences, approximately 15% found once. The CDR3 consists of 16 residues. The germline V gene has CDR1 PRHDT and CDR2 FYEKMQ (reference sequence). V lost 8 bases and J lost 0; bases outside the gene matches: 11.

V usage is TRBV13 and J usage is TRBJ2-7; 9 bases agree with TRBD2. Sequenced material: blood. The receptor comes from a woman aged 30 to 39 with Graves' hyperthyroidism. CDR3 in amino acids: CASVPAGGVGSYEQYF. The CDR3 nucleotides read TGTGCCAGCGTCCCAGCGGGAGGCGTCGGCTCCTACGAGCAGTACTTC.